The 9 T cell receptor beta chains below all came from one sample that was sequenced in a study of T cell responses to AZD1222 COVID-19 vaccine. Generated by immunoSEQ multiplex PCR, the TCRdb table keeps only in-frame clones and is missing some. The sample lists roughly 150,000 clones, around 90% occurring once. Here the sequenced sample was peripheral blood, taken on day 0 of AZD1222 vaccination. These receptors were collected from an adult in good health.

This clone was seen only once. The CDR3 DNA is TGTGCCAGCAGCTCCGGGACAGGGCTTTATGGCTACACCTTC. Its protein is CASSSGTGLYGYTF. The V gene is TRBV7-9, the J gene TRBJ1-2, with TRBD1 matching 9 bases. The CDR3 has 14 amino acids. Looked up from germline, CDR1 is SEHNR and CDR2 is FQNEAQ (reference sequence). V lost 4 bases to trimming and J lost 5 bases; unmatched junction nucleotides: 5.

V gene TRBV6-5 combines with J gene TRBJ1-1; D may be TRBD1 (6 bases). The CDR3 extends over 16 amino acids. V was clipped by 0 bases and J by 0 bases, with 11 bases between them. The germline gives CDR1 MNHEY, CDR2 SVGAGI. This CDR3 reads CASSYSWGGLNTEAFF. As DNA, the CDR3 is TGTGCCAGCAGTTACTCGTGGGGGGGCTTGAACACTGAAGCTTTCTTT.

V gene TRBV5-8 combines with J gene TRBJ2-1; no definite D call. In germline, CDR1 is SGHTS, CDR2 YDEGEE. The V and J ends lost 4 bases and 6 bases respectively, with 14 bases between them. CDR3 length: 14 residues. This CDR3 reads CASSGQPVANEQFF. The CDR3 DNA sequence: TGTGCCAGCAGCGGGCAGCCGGTTGCCAATGAGCAGTTCTTC.

The genes are TRBV10-2 and TRBJ2-2, with a tentative D call TRBD1 (6 bases). Germline assignment: CDR1 WSHSY and CDR2 SAAADI. This CDR3 contains 14 residues. V shed 10 bases and J shed 0 bases, with 12 bases lying between them. The DNA for the CDR3 is TGCGCCATCGGAGGACAGTCGAACACCGGGGAGCTGTTTTTT. It specifies CAIGGQSNTGELFF.

The chain is built from TRBV27 and TRBJ2-1; tentative D call: TRBD1 (6 bases). The germline CDR1 and CDR2 sequences are MNHEY and SMNVEV (reference sequence). This CDR3 comprises 18 residues. Trimming took off 3 bases at V and 8 bases at J, with 26 bases between the two ends. The CDR3 region is CASSFVRGGTRPGDEQFF. CDR3 in DNA: TGTGCCAGCAGTTTTGTCAGGGGCGGTACTAGACCTGGCGATGAGCAGTTCTTC.

V and J are TRBV5-6 and TRBJ1-5; tentative D call: TRBD1 (6 bases). CDR1 is SGHDT and CDR2 is YYEEEE in the germline V gene. The V end lost 3 bases, the J end lost 1 base, and 11 bases lay between the germline ends. The CDR3 consists of 15 residues. The CDR3 reads CASSSGAGSNQPQHF. CDR3 bases: TGTGCCAGCAGCTCGGGGGCGGGAAGCAATCAGCCCCAGCATTTT.

The chain employs TRBV7-3 and TRBJ2-2; TRBD2 matches at 9 bases. This CDR3 spans 15 amino acids. V was clipped by 5 bases and J by 5 bases; unmatched bases: 6. Germline CDR1 and CDR2: SGHTA and FQGTGA. In DNA form, the CDR3 reads TGTGCCAGCAGCCAATATAGCGGGAGAACCGGGGAGCTGTTTTTT. Its translation: CASSQYSGRTGELFF. Full variable domain (missing parts from reference TRBV7-3 and TRBJ2-2): GAGVSQTPSNKVTEKGKYVELRCDPISGHTALYWYRQSLGQGPEFLIYFQGTGAADDSGLPNDRFFAVRPEGSVSTLKIQRTERGDSAVYLCASSQYSGRTGELFFGEGSRLTVL.

Here the CDR3 DNA reads TGCGCCAGCAGCCTAGGGGACAGGGGAGCGGAGACCCAGTACTTC. Encoded protein: CASSLGDRGAETQYF. The genes are TRBV5-1 and TRBJ2-5, with TRBD1 matching 10 bases. Germline V gene sequence: CDR1 SGHRS, CDR2 YFSETQ. There are 15 residues in the CDR3. V lost 4 bases, J lost 5 bases, and 8 bases stayed unmatched.

The chain couples TRBV6-1 to TRBJ2-7; 8 nucleotides match TRBD1. The CDR3 extends over 15 amino acids. Germline values: CDR1 MNHNS, CDR2 SASEGT. J was trimmed by 6 bases and V by 3 bases; bases with no gene match: 10. The CDR3 DNA sequence: TGTGCCAGCAGTGACGGACAGGGAAGGGGCCCCGAGCAGTACTTC. Translating it yields CASSDGQGRGPEQYF.